These T cell receptor beta chains were read from a single sample in a study of T-cell memory formation after mild COVID-19. MiXCR, applied by TCRdb to the 5' RACE reads, yields one record per CDR3 protein. The table records about 310,000 distinct CDR3 sequences, roughly a fifth of them present only once. The sample comprised PBMCs or a T cell subset sorted from them (not recorded which). All receptors derive from a young man who had mild COVID-19 (a few samples of this study predate the infection). Cell type and time point are not known. CDR3s include the opening cysteine and the closing phenylalanine or tryptophan. Fields, in order: J gene, V gene, CDR3 protein.

J: TRBJ2-7; V: TRBV4-1; CDR3: CASSQDMGNAYEQYF
J: TRBJ2-7; V: TRBV15; CDR3: CATSSLDQGPYEQYF
J: TRBJ2-3; V: TRBV5-5; CDR3: CASSLPGGGGDTQYF
J: TRBJ1-1; V: TRBV5-1; CDR3: CASSPDGLNTEAFF
J: TRBJ2-1; V: TRBV12-5; CDR3: CASSIRGYDEQFF
J: TRBJ2-1; V: TRBV3-1; CDR3: CASTTSAGTRWGNEQFF
J: TRBJ2-3; V: TRBV4-3; CDR3: CASSQDRTEIHTQYF
J: TRBJ2-2; V: TRBV5-1; CDR3: CASSLLAGSYTGELFF
J: TRBJ2-5; V: TRBV9; CDR3: CASSVASGDYQETQYF
J: TRBJ2-1; V: TRBV4-3; CDR3: CASSPHRGAEQFF
J: TRBJ2-1; V: TRBV20-1; CDR3: CSARVTSGGAGEEQFF
J: TRBJ2-2; V: TRBV7-2; CDR3: CASSPSSGGDTGELFF
J: TRBJ1-3; V: TRBV10-3; CDR3: CATLTGPIDTIYF
J: TRBJ2-5; V: TRBV12-2; CDR3: CASRLVVLAGQKRMETQYF
J: TRBJ1-1; V: TRBV7-2; CDR3: CASSPQTGVNTEAFF
J: TRBJ1-2; V: TRBV6-6; CDR3: CASRPRDSYYGYTF
J: TRBJ2-7; V: TRBV14; CDR3: CASSQKSGYEQYF
J: TRBJ1-1; V: TRBV7-2; CDR3: CASSSLGSGNTEAFF
J: TRBJ2-7; V: TRBV7-2; CDR3: CASSTHRGASYEQYF
J: TRBJ1-2; V: TRBV29-1; CDR3: CRPTGNYGYTF
J: TRBJ1-4; V: TRBV27; CDR3: CASSFSRGEEKLFF
J: TRBJ1-2; V: TRBV4-3; CDR3: CASSQEMRQGARPYGYTF
J: TRBJ1-1; V: TRBV4-1; CDR3: CASSQEWDSANTEAFF
J: TRBJ1-1; V: TRBV7-9; CDR3: CASSLAGVAEAFF
J: TRBJ2-2; V: TRBV14; CDR3: CASSQGVTGELFF
J: TRBJ2-3; V: TRBV11-1; CDR3: CASSLSGAQPDTQYF
J: TRBJ1-1; V: TRBV28; CDR3: CASTAGGLNTEAFF
J: TRBJ2-1; V: TRBV4-2; CDR3: CAFGSLDEQFF
J: TRBJ1-2; V: TRBV4-1; CDR3: CASSQATGTGDGYTF
J: TRBJ2-7; V: TRBV20-1; CDR3: CLYLDYEQYF
J: TRBJ2-2; V: TRBV7-2; CDR3: CASSLTGETGELFF
J: TRBJ2-5; V: TRBV3-1; CDR3: CASSRGAASGEETQYF
J: TRBJ1-5; V: TRBV3-1; CDR3: CASSQRPAGDNNQPQHF
J: TRBJ2-5; V: TRBV20-1; CDR3: CSASTSGEETQYF
J: TRBJ1-1; V: TRBV27; CDR3: CASAYRGETEAFF
J: TRBJ2-1; V: TRBV6-1; CDR3: CASTPAGEQFF
J: TRBJ1-1; V: TRBV7-9; CDR3: CASGSGDREAFF
J: TRBJ2-7; V: TRBV14; CDR3: CASRPGTSYEQYF
J: TRBJ1-6; V: TRBV7-9; CDR3: CASRPSSSYNSPLHF
J: TRBJ2-5; V: TRBV4-2; CDR3: CASSQDGGLAETQYF
J: TRBJ2-2; V: TRBV4-2; CDR3: CASSQGGASTGELFF
J: TRBJ1-2; V: TRBV11-1; CDR3: CASSSQGDGYTF
J: TRBJ1-6; V: TRBV7-2; CDR3: CASSLWGPGASPLHF
J: TRBJ2-4; V: TRBV7-9; CDR3: CASRVSGGKNIQYF
J: TRBJ2-5; V: TRBV2; CDR3: CASGRQPGETQYF
J: TRBJ1-2; V: TRBV7-2; CDR3: CASSLTRVWEGYTF
J: TRBJ1-5; V: TRBV7-9; CDR3: CASSCPHGDLQPQHF
J: TRBJ2-1; V: TRBV7-9; CDR3: CASTIGGVYNEQFF
J: TRBJ2-2; V: TRBV4-3; CDR3: CASSQEDSSDSNTGELFF
J: TRBJ1-2; V: TRBV5-1; CDR3: CASSSQGGDYGYTF
J: TRBJ2-3; V: TRBV4-3; CDR3: CASSQDGESTDTQYF
J: TRBJ2-7; V: TRBV7-9; CDR3: CASRLETGTYEQYF
J: TRBJ2-2; V: TRBV5-1; CDR3: CASSLDGQGSGELFF
J: TRBJ1-2; V: TRBV12-3/TRBV12-4; CDR3: CASSFSARGQGLYGYTF
J: TRBJ2-3; V: TRBV29-1; CDR3: CSVYKWDSTDTQYF
J: TRBJ1-2; V: TRBV12-3/TRBV12-4; CDR3: CASTLVLGGSYTF
J: TRBJ1-5; V: TRBV9; CDR3: CASSEAGVKEPQHF
J: TRBJ2-4; V: TRBV28; CDR3: CASSWDRLAKNIQYF